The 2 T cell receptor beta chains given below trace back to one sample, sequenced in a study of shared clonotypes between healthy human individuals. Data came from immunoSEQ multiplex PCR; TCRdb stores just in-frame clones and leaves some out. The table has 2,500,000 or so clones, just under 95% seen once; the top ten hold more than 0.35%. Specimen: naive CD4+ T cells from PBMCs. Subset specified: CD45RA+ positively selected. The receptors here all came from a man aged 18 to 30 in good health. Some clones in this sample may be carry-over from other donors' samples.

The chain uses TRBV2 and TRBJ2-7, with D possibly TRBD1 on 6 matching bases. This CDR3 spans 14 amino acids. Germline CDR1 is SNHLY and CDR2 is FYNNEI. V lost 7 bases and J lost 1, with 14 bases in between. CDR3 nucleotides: TGTGCCAGCACCGGCCAAGGGGGTTCCTACGAGCAGTACTTC. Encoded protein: CASTGQGGSYEQYF.

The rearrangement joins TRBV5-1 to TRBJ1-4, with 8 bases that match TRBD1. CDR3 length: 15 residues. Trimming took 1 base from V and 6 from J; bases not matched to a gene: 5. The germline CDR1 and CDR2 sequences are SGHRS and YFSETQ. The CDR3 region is CASSLFAGGDEKLFF. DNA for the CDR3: TGCGCCAGCAGCTTGTTTGCAGGGGGCGATGAAAAACTGTTTTTT.